These 3 T cell receptor beta chains were all obtained from the same sample, sequenced in a study of pediatric ulcerative colitis. One to two pinch biopsies were taken from the rectum during colonoscopy. Sequencing was performed with immunoSEQ multiplex PCR; in TCRdb, only in-frame clones are kept and a portion is missing. The table shows fewer than 12,000 clones, with approximately 80% occurring only once. Sequences were obtained from gut tissue. These receptors were collected from a girl aged 10-17 years who was a control in a study of pediatric ulcerative colitis.

This clone has just one count. This chain connects TRBV5-1 to TRBJ2-5; the D gene is possibly TRBD1 (6 bases). The CDR3 loop spans 14 amino acids. The V end lost 0 bases, the J end lost 1 base, and 7 bases lay between the germline ends. Germline CDR1 is SGHRS and CDR2 is YFSETQ. CDR3 DNA sequence: TGCGCCAGCAGCTTGGGACAGGCCCAAGAGACCCAGTACTTC. Translation gives CASSLGQAQETQYF.

The rearrangement joins TRBV9 to TRBJ2-7; 7 bases agree with TRBD2. The ends lost 4 bases at V and 3 bases at J; junction bases unmatched: 13. The germline gives CDR1 SGDLS, CDR2 YYNGEE. The CDR3 contains 16 residues. CDR3 nucleotides: TGTGCCAGCAGCTTCCGTCCCCTAGCGGAAGGCTACGAGCAGTACTTC. Protein product: CASSFRPLAEGYEQYF.

This clone came up a few times. This chain connects TRBV5-4 to TRBJ1-1; 10 bases are a match to TRBD1. The J segment lost 4 bases and the V segment lost 0 bases, leaving 6 bases of the junction unmatched. CDR1 and CDR2 from the germline V gene are SGHNT and YYREEE (reference sequence). CDR3 size: 16 residues. The CDR3 reads CASSLGGTGARTEAFF. The CDR3, as DNA: TGTGCCAGCAGCTTGGGGGGGACAGGGGCGCGCACTGAAGCTTTCTTT.